The source of this T cell receptor (beta chain) is a study of cytomegalovirus exposure and HLA in healthy donors. General study results and limits: Rarity held for most TCR sequences, but there were some public TCRs that occurred in many donors.

As for this clone: Its target is unknown.

These donors were members of the approximately 120-subject validation cohort, a group separate from the approximately 640-subject first cohort. TCRdb's table, derived via immunoSEQ multiplex PCR, lists solely in-frame clones and lacks some. The repertoire holds approximately 160,000 clones, with 75% to 95% as singletons. Material for sequencing was PBMCs. The source is a woman between 18 and 29 years old in good health and CMV-seropositive.

Written as DNA, the CDR3 is TGTGCCAGCAGTTCACCCGGGACAAAATCCAATCAGCCCCAGCATTTT. It encodes CASSSPGTKSNQPQHF. The gene calls are TRBV6-6 and TRBJ1-5; TRBD1 is a possible D gene (6 bases). This CDR3 region has 16 residues. Germline V gives CDR1 MNHNY, CDR2 SVGAGI (reference sequence). Trimming cost V 4 bases and J 3 bases, with 16 bases left between them.